These 32 T cell receptor beta chains were all obtained from the same sample, sequenced in a study of cytomegalovirus exposure and HLA in healthy donors. Both 60 Vbeta primers and 13 Jbeta primers went into the PCR. Libraries were prepared by immunoSEQ multiplex PCR; TCRdb keeps only in-frame clonotypes and omits some of them. This table holds 160,000 or so clones, about 83% found once. Material: PBMCs. The source is a woman aged 25-40 years in good health and CMV-seronegative.

This rearrangement joins TRBV29-1 to TRBJ2-2; 10 nucleotides agree with TRBD2. V lost 7 bases to trimming and J lost 8 bases; unmatched junction nucleotides: 7. Germline V gene sequence: CDR1 SQVTM, CDR2 ANQGSEA. CDR3 size: 13 residues. CDR3 sequence reads: CSGRTSGTGELFF. The CDR3 nucleotides read TGCAGCGGTCGGACTAGCGGTACAGGGGAGCTGTTTTTT.

This clone was seen once. The chain recombines TRBV11-1 with TRBJ2-6; tentatively, D is TRBD1 (5 bases). The ends were cut back, 5 bases at V and 4 bases at J, with 15 bases in the middle. The germline V gene encodes CDR1 SGHAT and CDR2 FQDESV (reference sequence). This CDR3 is built from 16 residues. CDR3 in amino acids: CASSRAVTAGANVLTF. The CDR3 bases are TGTGCCAGCAGCCGGGCTGTGACAGCCGGGGCCAACGTCCTGACTTTC. The full variable domain, in which reference TRBV11-1 and TRBJ2-6 provide the parts outside the CDR3, is EAEVAQSPRYKITEKSQAVAFWCDPISGHATLYWYRQILGQGPELLVQFQDESVVDDSQLPKDRFSAERLKGVDSTLKIQPAELGDSAMYLCASSRAVTAGANVLTFGAGSRLTVL.

V and J are TRBV5-8 and TRBJ1-5; weak D call: TRBD1 (6 bases). Germline CDR1 reads SGHTS; CDR2 reads YDEGEE. This CDR3 contains 15 residues. The V and J ends lost 4 bases and 0 bases respectively, with 11 bases between them. The CDR3 here is CASSPGQISNQPQHF. CDR3 coding DNA: TGTGCCAGCAGCCCCGGACAGATTAGCAATCAGCCCCAGCATTTT.

The chain is built from TRBV29-1 and TRBJ1-2, with TRBD1 matching 9 bases. Germline V gene data show CDR1 as SQVTM and CDR2 as ANQGSEA. The junction had 7 bases not matched to a gene; V was cut back by 3 bases and J by 2 bases. CDR3 length: 15 residues. The CDR3 spells CSVDPGQGSNYGYTF. For the CDR3, the DNA is TGCAGCGTTGATCCGGGACAGGGCTCAAACTATGGCTACACCTTC.

The chain has TRBV4-1 and TRBJ2-3, with 7 bases matching TRBD2. In germline, CDR1 is MGHRA, CDR2 YSYEKL. The CDR3 extends over 17 amino acids. J gave up 4 bases and V 0 bases, and 10 bases lay outside the gene matches. The CDR3 region has the DNA TGCGCCAGCAGCCAAGAATTGTTCGCGGGGGTCCCAGATACGCAGTATTTT. Protein sequence: CASSQELFAGVPDTQYF.

The chain has TRBV6-5 and TRBJ2-3; tentatively, D is TRBD2 (6 bases). CDR1 is MNHEY and CDR2 is SVGAGI in the germline V gene. The CDR3 is made up of 15 amino acids. The V end lost 6 bases, the J end lost 2 bases, and 15 bases lay between the germline ends. CDR3 in amino acids: CASRGEGGITDTQYF. The CDR3, as DNA: TGTGCCAGCAGGGGAGAGGGCGGGATCACAGATACGCAGTATTTT.

The chain uses TRBV4-1 and TRBJ1-1; D possibly corresponds to TRBD1 (5 bases). Germline CDR1 reads MGHRA; CDR2 reads YSYEKL. V was cut by 1 base and J by 1 base, with 10 bases left in between. The CDR3 is 15 residues long. The CDR3 is CASSQVWGGNTEAFF. As DNA, the CDR3 is TGCGCCAGCAGCCAAGTTTGGGGCGGGAACACTGAAGCTTTCTTT.

The V and J genes are TRBV2 and TRBJ2-5, with D perhaps matching TRBD2 (7 bases). The V end was cut by 5 bases, the J end by 9 bases, with 22 bases between. There are 15 residues in the CDR3. Germline V gene data show CDR1 as SNHLY and CDR2 as FYNNEI. The CDR3 is CASSPGASGSGAQYF. DNA of the CDR3: TGTGCCAGCAGTCCAGGGGCTAGCGGCTCCGGGGCCCAGTACTTC.

The chain carries TRBV5-8 and TRBJ2-6; no firm D call. The CDR3 has 16 amino acids. Between the trimmed V and J ends, which lost 4 bases and 4 bases, there was a span of 15 bases. CDR1 and CDR2 (germline): SGHTS, YDEGEE. CDR3 in amino acids: CASSVLILEGANVLTF. CDR3 DNA sequence: TGTGCCAGCAGCGTACTTATCCTGGAGGGGGCCAACGTCCTGACTTTC.

The chain has TRBV7-2 and TRBJ1-5; D remains ambiguous. Germline loops: CDR1 SGHTA, CDR2 FQGNSA. V was trimmed by 5 bases and J by 3 bases, leaving 14 bases between them. The CDR3 consists of 15 residues. For the CDR3, the DNA is TGTGCCAGCAGCCCCAAGTCCGCGTACAATCAGCCCCAGCATTTT. This translates into CASSPKSAYNQPQHF.

The chain couples TRBV30 to TRBJ1-2, with D possibly matching TRBD1 (5 bases). Germline V gives CDR1 GTSNPN, CDR2 SVGIG (reference sequence). Trimming took 2 bases from V and 5 from J, leaving 9 bases between them. CDR3 length: 12 residues. CDR3: CAWSSGGYGYTF. The CDR3, as DNA: TGTGCCTGGAGTTCGGGGGGATATGGCTACACCTTC.

The chain employs TRBV5-6 and TRBJ1-1, with D maybe TRBD1 (5 bases). This CDR3 region has 18 residues. Germline CDR1 is SGHDT and CDR2 is YYEEEE. Trimming shortened V by 0 bases and J by 2 bases, and 20 bases separated the two germline ends. The CDR3 region has the DNA TGTGCCAGCAGCTTGGCCCAGGCAGGGTGGAACCTCAACACTGAAGCTTTCTTT. Protein sequence: CASSLAQAGWNLNTEAFF.

This clone was found a few times. This same CDR3 is encoded by further DNA sequences in the sample. V gene TRBV5-1 combines with J gene TRBJ1-2; D is undetermined. The CDR3 has 13 amino acids. Germline CDR1 and CDR2: SGHRS and YFSETQ. Trimming shortened V by 0 bases and J by 2 bases, and 5 bases separated the two germline ends. CDR3: CASSLGQNYGYTF. CDR3 sequence (DNA): TGCGCCAGCAGCTTGGGGCAGAACTATGGCTACACCTTC. The whole variable domain, filled in from reference TRBV5-1 and TRBJ1-2, reads KAGVTQTPRYLIKTRGQQVTLSCSPISGHRSVSWYQQTPGQGLQFLFEYFSETQRNKGNFPGRFSGRQFSNSRSEMNVSTLELGDSALYLCASSLGQNYGYTFGSGTRLTVV.

The chain recombines TRBV15 with TRBJ2-1; 10 nucleotides agree with TRBD2. V lost 0 bases, J lost 4 bases, and 6 bases stayed unmatched. The length of the CDR3 is 17 residues. Germline CDR1 is LNHNV and CDR2 is YYDKDF (reference sequence). CDR3 bases: TGTGCCACCAGCAGAGATCGCGGACTAGCGGCATACAATGAGCAGTTCTTC. Amino acids: CATSRDRGLAAYNEQFF.

CDR3 coding DNA: TGTGCCACCGCAAAAGAGGGAGTAAATGAAAAACTGTTTTTT. It is translated as CATAKEGVNEKLFF. The chain recombines TRBV27 with TRBJ1-4; D is undetermined. There are 14 residues in the CDR3. Germline V gene sequence: CDR1 MNHEY, CDR2 SMNVEV (reference sequence). Trimming shortened V by 10 bases and J by 5 bases, and 17 bases separated the two germline ends. The full variable domain, its missing parts supplied by reference TRBV27 and TRBJ1-4, is EAQVTQNPRYLITVTGKKLTVTCSQNMNHEYMSWYRQDPGLGLRQIYYSMNVEVTDKGDVPEGYKVSRKEKRNFPLILESPSPNQTSLYFCATAKEGVNEKLFFGSGTQLSVL.

This clone came up a few times. The J gene is TRBJ1-4, the V gene TRBV14; the match to TRBD1 covers 9 bases. Trimming at V came to 3 bases and at J to 7 bases, leaving 6 bases not matched to a gene. The CDR3 totals 15 residues. Germline CDR1 and CDR2: SGHDN and FVKESK. The CDR3 region has the DNA TGTGCCAGCAGCCAGGGGACAGGGTATGGTGAAAAACTGTTTTTT. Its translation: CASSQGTGYGEKLFF.

The CDR3 nucleotides are TGCAGCGTTGACGCGACAGGGGACCTCACAGATACGCAGTATTTT. Its protein is CSVDATGDLTDTQYF. This chain links TRBV29-1 with TRBJ2-3; 8 bases agree with TRBD1. The germline CDR1 and CDR2 sequences are SQVTM and ANQGSEA. The CDR3 length is 15 residues. With V trimmed by 3 bases and J by 2 bases, 7 bases remained unmatched.

The rearrangement uses TRBV7-9 and TRBJ1-1; D ambiguous. This CDR3 comprises 14 residues. Germline V lookup: CDR1 SEHNR, CDR2 FQNEAQ (reference sequence). Trimming took 5 bases from V and 1 from J, leaving 11 bases between them. The CDR3 loop reads CASSPPAGNTEAFF. In nucleotides, the CDR3 is TGTGCCAGCAGCCCGCCAGCGGGGAACACTGAAGCTTTCTTT.

This chain connects TRBV7-9 to TRBJ2-5, with 10 bases matching TRBD2. With V trimmed by 8 bases and J by 4 bases, 10 bases remained unmatched. Germline assignment: CDR1 SEHNR and CDR2 FQNEAQ (reference sequence). This CDR3 is 15 amino acids long. The CDR3 reads CASSIPSGGSETQYF. CDR3 DNA: TGTGCCAGCTCGATCCCTAGCGGGGGATCAGAGACCCAGTACTTC.

In its sample, this clone was seen once. The chain uses TRBV5-4 and TRBJ1-1; D gene uncertain. This CDR3 is built from 13 residues. The V end lost 3 bases, the J end lost 1 base, and 7 bases lay between the germline ends. Germline V gene sequence: CDR1 SGHNT, CDR2 YYREEE (reference sequence). CDR3 sequence reads: CASSSGPNTEAFF. CDR3 coding DNA: TGTGCCAGCAGCTCCGGTCCGAACACTGAAGCTTTCTTT.

This chain uses TRBV6-5 with TRBJ1-6; weak D call: TRBD1 (5 bases). V lost 6 bases to trimming and J lost 3 bases, with 12 bases between them. Germline assignment: CDR1 MNHEY and CDR2 SVGAGI. CDR3 length: 15 residues. CDR3 in amino acids: CASRQGANYNSPLHF. CDR3 nucleotides: TGTGCCAGCAGACAAGGGGCGAACTATAATTCACCCCTCCACTTT.

This clone was counted between two and nine times. The gene calls are TRBV10-3 and TRBJ1-4, with D perhaps matching TRBD1 (6 bases). CDR1 and CDR2 from the germline V gene are ENHRY and SYGVKD. CDR3 length: 15 amino acids. V lost 5 bases to trimming and J lost 7 bases, with 17 bases between them. The CDR3 DNA is TGTGCCATCAGTAAAGGAAGGACAGCCGTTGAAAAACTGTTTTTT. Protein: CAISKGRTAVEKLFF.

The chain joins TRBV5-1 to TRBJ2-5; maybe TRBD2 (6 bases). The CDR3 runs to 16 residues. From germline, CDR1 is SGHRS and CDR2 YFSETQ. The V end lost 4 bases, the J end lost 5 bases, and 21 bases lay between the germline ends. The CDR3 coding sequence is TGCGCCAGCAGCCCGGGCGGCGCGGGGATGGGGGAGACCCAGTACTTC. As protein: CASSPGGAGMGETQYF.

This chain links TRBV4-1 with TRBJ2-7, with 15 bases fitting TRBD2. The trim removed 3 bases at V and 3 bases at J, leaving 3 bases unmatched. The CDR3 length is 16 residues. Germline-derived CDR1 and CDR2 are MGHRA and YSYEKL. The CDR3 sequence is CASSQEGLAGGYEQYF. CDR3 nucleotide sequence: TGCGCCAGCAGCCAGGAGGGACTAGCGGGAGGCTACGAGCAGTACTTC.

V gene TRBV19 combines with J gene TRBJ1-1; the D gene is possibly TRBD1 (6 bases). Trimming cost V 6 bases and J 4 bases, with 12 bases left between them. Germline V lookup: CDR1 LNHDA, CDR2 SQIVND (reference sequence). The CDR3 covers 13 residues. The CDR3 sequence is CASRGGAVTEAFF. As DNA, the CDR3 is TGTGCCAGTAGAGGGGGAGCCGTCACTGAAGCTTTCTTT.

The V gene is TRBV6-5, the J gene TRBJ1-2; 7 bases map to TRBD1. V shed 8 bases, J shed 6 bases, and the junction held 15 bases outside the gene matches. Germline values: CDR1 MNHEY, CDR2 SVGAGI. The CDR3 sequence is 15 residues long. CDR3 nucleotides: TGTGCCAGCCTACAAGCGGGAGGGGGCCTGGATGGCTACACCTTC. This translates into CASLQAGGGLDGYTF.

The chain employs TRBV4-1 and TRBJ1-2; no clear D gene. CDR3 length: 13 residues. The ends were cut back, 0 bases at V and 4 bases at J, with 6 bases in the middle. Germline CDR1 reads MGHRA; CDR2 reads YSYEKL. The CDR3 loop reads CASSQEVAYGYTF. In nucleotides, the CDR3 is TGCGCCAGCAGCCAAGAGGTGGCCTATGGCTACACCTTC.

The chain is built from TRBV21-1 and TRBJ1-2; TRBD1 reflects the table's D call only, with no check against the DNA. TRBV21-1 corresponds to a pseudogene. The CDR3 runs to 15 residues. CDR3 protein: CASSTAGPSNYGYTF. For the CDR3, the DNA is TGTGCCAGCAGCACGGCAGGCCCTTCTAACTATGGCTACACCTTC.

This chain uses TRBV7-9 with TRBJ1-5; D is unresolved. The CDR3 runs to 15 residues. CDR1 is SEHNR and CDR2 is FQNEAQ in the germline V gene (reference sequence). V lost 1 base, J lost 3 bases, and 10 bases lay in between. The CDR3 region is CASSLGGRYNQPQHF. The CDR3 DNA follows: TGTGCCAGCAGCTTAGGAGGGCGGTACAATCAGCCCCAGCATTTT. Full variable domain (outside the CDR3, taken from reference TRBV7-9 and TRBJ1-5): DTGVSQNPRHKITKRGQNVTFRCDPISEHNRLYWYRQTLGQGPEFLTYFQNEAQLEKSRLLSDRFSAERPKGSFSTLEIQRTEQGDSAMYLCASSLGGRYNQPQHFGDGTRLSIL.

This chain links TRBV2 with TRBJ2-2; 16 positions agree with TRBD2. Unmatched junction bases numbered 17, after V lost 5 bases and J lost 5 bases. CDR1 SNHLY and CDR2 FYNNEI come from the germline V gene. The CDR3 contains 21 residues. CDR3 nucleotides: TGTGCCAGCAGTCCCGGGACTAGCGGGAGGGCTCAGAATCGTGCGACCGGGGAGCTGTTTTTT. It encodes CASSPGTSGRAQNRATGELFF.

This rearrangement joins TRBV9 to TRBJ2-1, with D possibly being TRBD2 (5 bases). V was trimmed by 0 bases and J by 4 bases, leaving 11 bases between them. CDR1 and CDR2 (germline): SGDLS, YYNGEE. The CDR3 covers 15 residues. CDR3 region: CASSVGGSVYNEQFF. CDR3 coding DNA: TGTGCCAGCAGCGTAGGCGGGTCAGTGTACAATGAGCAGTTCTTC.

The rearrangement joins TRBV18 to TRBJ1-6; D not certain. The CDR3 has 14 residues. V was trimmed by 3 bases and J by 7 bases, leaving 10 bases between them. CDR1 is KGHSH and CDR2 is LQKENI in the germline V gene. The CDR3 here is CASSPLGDNSPLHF. CDR3 DNA sequence: TGTGCCAGCTCACCCTTAGGAGACAATTCACCCCTCCACTTT.